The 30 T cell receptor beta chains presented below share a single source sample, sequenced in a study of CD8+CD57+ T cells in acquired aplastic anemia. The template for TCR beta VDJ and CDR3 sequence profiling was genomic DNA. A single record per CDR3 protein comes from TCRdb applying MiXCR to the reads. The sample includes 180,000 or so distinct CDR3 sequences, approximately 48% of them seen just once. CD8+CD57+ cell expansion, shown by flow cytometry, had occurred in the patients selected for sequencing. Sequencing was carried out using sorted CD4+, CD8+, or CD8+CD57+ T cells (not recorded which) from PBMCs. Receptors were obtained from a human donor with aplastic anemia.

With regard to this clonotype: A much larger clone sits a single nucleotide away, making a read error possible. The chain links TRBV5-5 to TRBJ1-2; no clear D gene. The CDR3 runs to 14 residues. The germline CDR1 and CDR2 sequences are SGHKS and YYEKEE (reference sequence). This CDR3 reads CAGSLHSSYYGYTF. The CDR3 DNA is TGTGCCGGCAGCTTGCACAGTTCCTACTATGGCTACACCTTC.

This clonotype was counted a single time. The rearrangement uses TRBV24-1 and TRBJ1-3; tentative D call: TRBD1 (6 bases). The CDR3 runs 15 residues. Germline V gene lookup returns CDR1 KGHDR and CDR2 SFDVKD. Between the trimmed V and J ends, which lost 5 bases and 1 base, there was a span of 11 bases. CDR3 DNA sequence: TGTGCCACCAGTGGAACAGGGCCGTCTGGAAACACCATATATTTT. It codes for CATSGTGPSGNTIYF.

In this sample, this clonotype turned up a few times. This chain's CDR3 is CATERGMEQYF. The DNA for the CDR3 is TGTGCCACCGAGCGGGGTATGGAGCAGTACTTC. The chain couples TRBV7-8 to TRBJ2-7; 7 bases match TRBD2. Germline CDR1 and CDR2: SGHVS and FQNEAQ. CDR3 length: 11 amino acids. Trimming took 10 bases from V and 7 from J; bases not matched to a gene: 7.

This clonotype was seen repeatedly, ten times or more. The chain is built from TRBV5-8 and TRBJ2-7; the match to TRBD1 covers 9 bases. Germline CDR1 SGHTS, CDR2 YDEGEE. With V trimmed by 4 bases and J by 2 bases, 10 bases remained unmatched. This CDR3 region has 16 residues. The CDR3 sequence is CASSDGQGIDPYEQYF. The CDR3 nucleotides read TGTGCCAGCAGCGATGGACAGGGGATAGACCCCTACGAGCAGTACTTC.

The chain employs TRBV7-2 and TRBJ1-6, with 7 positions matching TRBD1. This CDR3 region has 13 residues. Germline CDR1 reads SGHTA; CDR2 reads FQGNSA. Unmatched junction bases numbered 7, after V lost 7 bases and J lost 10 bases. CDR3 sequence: CASIRGPGSPLHF. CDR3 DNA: TGTGCCAGCATTAGGGGGCCGGGATCACCCCTCCACTTT.

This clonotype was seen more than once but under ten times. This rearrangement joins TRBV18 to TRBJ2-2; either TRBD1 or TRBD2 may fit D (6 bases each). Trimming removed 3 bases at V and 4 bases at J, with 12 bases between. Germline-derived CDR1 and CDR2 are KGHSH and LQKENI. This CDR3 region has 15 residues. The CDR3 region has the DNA TGTGCCAGCTCACCGGAGGGGGGACGCACCGGGGAGCTGTTTTTT. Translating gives CASSPEGGRTGELFF.

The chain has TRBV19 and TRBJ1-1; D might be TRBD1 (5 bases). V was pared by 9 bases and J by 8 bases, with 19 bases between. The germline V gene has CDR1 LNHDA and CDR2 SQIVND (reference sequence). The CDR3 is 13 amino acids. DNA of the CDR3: TGTGCCAGCCACAGGCGGTCTCTGTCGGAAGCTTTCTTT. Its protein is CASHRRSLSEAFF.

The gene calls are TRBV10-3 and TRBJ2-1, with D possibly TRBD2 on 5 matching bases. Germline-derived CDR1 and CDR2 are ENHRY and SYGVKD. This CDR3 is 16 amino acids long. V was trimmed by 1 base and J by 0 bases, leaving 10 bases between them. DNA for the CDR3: TGTGCCATCAGTGAGTTGGACTTCAGCTCCTACAATGAGCAGTTCTTC. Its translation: CAISELDFSSYNEQFF.

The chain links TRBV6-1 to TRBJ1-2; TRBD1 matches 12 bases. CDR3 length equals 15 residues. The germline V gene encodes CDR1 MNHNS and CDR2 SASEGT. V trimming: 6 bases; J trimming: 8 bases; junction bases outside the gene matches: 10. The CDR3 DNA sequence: TGTGCCAGCAGGGGGACAGGGGGCGTCCGGCCCGGCTACACCTTC. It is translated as CASRGTGGVRPGYTF.

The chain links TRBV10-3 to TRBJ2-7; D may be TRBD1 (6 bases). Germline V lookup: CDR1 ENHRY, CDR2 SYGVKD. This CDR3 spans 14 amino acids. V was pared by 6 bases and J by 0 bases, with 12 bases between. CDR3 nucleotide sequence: TGTGCCATCAGGAAGAGGGACACCTCCTACGAGCAGTACTTC. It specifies CAIRKRDTSYEQYF.

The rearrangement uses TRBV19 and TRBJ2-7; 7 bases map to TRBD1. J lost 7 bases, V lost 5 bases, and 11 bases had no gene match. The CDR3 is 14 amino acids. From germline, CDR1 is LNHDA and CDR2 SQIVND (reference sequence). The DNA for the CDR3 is TGTGCCAGTAGTCCCTCGACAGGGTGGTCGGAGCAGTACTTC. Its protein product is CASSPSTGWSEQYF.

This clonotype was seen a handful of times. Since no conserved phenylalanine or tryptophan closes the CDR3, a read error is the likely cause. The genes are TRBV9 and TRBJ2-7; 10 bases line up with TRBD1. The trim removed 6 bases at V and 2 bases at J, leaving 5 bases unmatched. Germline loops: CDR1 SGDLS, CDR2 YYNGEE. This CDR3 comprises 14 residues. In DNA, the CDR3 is TGTGCCAGCAATGGACAGGGGGAACCCTACGAGCAGTACCTC. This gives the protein CASNGQGEPYEQYL.

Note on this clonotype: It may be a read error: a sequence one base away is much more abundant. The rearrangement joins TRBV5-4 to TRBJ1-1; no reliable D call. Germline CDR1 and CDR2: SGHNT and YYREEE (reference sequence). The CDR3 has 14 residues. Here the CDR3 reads CASGLDPAGTEAFF. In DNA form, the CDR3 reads TGTGCCAGCGGCTTGGATCCCGCGGGGACTGAAGCTTTCTTT.

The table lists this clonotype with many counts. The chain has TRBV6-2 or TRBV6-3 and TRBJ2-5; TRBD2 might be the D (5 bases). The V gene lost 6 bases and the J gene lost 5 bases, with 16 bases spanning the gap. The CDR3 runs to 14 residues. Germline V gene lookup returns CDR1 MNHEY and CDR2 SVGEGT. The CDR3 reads CASRRPEVWETQYF. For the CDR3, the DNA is TGTGCCAGCAGACGACCGGAGGTGTGGGAGACCCAGTACTTC.

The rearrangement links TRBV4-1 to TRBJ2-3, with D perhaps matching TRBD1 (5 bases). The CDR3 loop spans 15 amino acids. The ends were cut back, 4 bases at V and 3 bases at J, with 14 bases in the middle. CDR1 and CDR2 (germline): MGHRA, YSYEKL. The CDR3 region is CASSPQGVGTDTQYF. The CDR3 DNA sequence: TGCGCCAGCAGCCCGCAGGGCGTTGGGACAGATACGCAGTATTTT.

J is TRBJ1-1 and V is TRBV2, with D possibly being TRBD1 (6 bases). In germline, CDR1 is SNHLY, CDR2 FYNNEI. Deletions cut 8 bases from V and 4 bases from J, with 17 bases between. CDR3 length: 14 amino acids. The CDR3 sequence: CASAQRGQVTEAFF. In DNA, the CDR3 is TGTGCCAGCGCCCAGCGGGGGCAGGTCACTGAAGCTTTCTTT.

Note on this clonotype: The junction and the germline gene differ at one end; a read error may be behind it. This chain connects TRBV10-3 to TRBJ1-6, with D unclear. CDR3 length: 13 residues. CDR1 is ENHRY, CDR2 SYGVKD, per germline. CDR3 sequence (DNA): TGTGCCATCTCTTACGACAATAATCCACCCCTCCACTTT. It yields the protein CAISYDNNPPLHF.

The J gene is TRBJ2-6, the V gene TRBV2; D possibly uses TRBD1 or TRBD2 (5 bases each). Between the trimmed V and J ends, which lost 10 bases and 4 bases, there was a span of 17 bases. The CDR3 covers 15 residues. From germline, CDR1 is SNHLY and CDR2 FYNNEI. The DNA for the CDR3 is TGTGCCAACTCTGAGGGGAAGGCGGGGGCCAACGTCCTGACTTTC. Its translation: CANSEGKAGANVLTF.

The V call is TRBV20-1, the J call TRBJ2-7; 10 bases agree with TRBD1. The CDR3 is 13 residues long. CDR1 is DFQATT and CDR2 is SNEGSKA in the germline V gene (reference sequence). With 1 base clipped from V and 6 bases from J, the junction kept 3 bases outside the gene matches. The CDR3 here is CSARGTGGREQYF. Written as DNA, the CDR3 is TGCAGTGCTAGAGGGACAGGGGGTCGCGAGCAGTACTTC.

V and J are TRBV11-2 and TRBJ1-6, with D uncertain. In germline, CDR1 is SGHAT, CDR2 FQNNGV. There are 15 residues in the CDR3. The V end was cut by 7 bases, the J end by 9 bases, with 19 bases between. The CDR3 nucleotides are TGTGCCAGCAACCACGATTTGGGCAGCTCTTCACCCCTCCACTTT. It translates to CASNHDLGSSSPLHF. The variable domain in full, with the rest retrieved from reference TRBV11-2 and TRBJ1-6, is EAGVAQSPRYKIIEKRQSVAFWCNPISGHATLYWYQQILGQGPKLLIQFQNNGVVDDSQLPKDRFSAERLKGVDSTLKIQPAKLEDSAVYLCASNHDLGSSSPLHFGNGTRLTVT.

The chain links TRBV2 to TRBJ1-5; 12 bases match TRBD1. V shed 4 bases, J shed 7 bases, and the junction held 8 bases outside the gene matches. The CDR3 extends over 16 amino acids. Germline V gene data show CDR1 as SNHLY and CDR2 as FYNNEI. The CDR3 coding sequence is TGTGCCAGCAGTGTGGGACAGGGGGCGACGGGGCAGCCCCAGCATTTT. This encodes CASSVGQGATGQPQHF.

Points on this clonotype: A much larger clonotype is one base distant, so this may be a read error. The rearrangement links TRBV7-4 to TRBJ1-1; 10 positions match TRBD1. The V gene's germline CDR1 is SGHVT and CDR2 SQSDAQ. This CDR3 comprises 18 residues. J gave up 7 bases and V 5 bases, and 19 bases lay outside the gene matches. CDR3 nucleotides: TGTGCCAGCAGCCCACAGAGAGGACAGGGGGTTTTCCGAGGTGAAGCTTTCTTT. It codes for CASSPQRGQGVFRGEAFF.

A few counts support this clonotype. This CDR3 is CASSPDRDRWEKLFF. The CDR3, as DNA: TGTGCCAGCAGCCCAGACAGGGATAGATGGGAAAAACTGTTTTTT. The rearrangement uses TRBV6-1 and TRBJ1-4, with 7 bases that match TRBD1. The CDR3 runs to 15 residues. The V and J ends lost 6 bases and 8 bases, in that order; junction bases with no gene match: 12. Germline V gene data show CDR1 as MNHNS and CDR2 as SASEGT.

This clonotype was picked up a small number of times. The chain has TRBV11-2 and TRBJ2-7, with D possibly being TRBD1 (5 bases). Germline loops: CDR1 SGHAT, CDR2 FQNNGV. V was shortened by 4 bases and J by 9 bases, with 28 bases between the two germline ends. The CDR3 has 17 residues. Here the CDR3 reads CASSYTTAGDFLRGQYF. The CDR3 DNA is TGTGCCAGCAGCTACACAACAGCAGGAGACTTCCTAAGGGGGCAGTACTTC.

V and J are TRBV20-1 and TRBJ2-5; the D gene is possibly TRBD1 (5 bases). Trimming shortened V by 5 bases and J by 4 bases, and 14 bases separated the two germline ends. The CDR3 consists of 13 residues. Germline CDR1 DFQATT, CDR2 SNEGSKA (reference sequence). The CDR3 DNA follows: TGCAGTGCTTCATACAGGTTAAGAGAGACCCAGTACTTC. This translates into CSASYRLRETQYF.

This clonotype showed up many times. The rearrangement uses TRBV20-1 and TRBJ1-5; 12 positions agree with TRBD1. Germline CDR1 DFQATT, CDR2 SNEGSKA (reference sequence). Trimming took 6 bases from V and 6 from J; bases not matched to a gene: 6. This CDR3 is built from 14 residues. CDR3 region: CSASGQGAGQPQHF. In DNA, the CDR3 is TGCAGTGCCTCGGGACAGGGGGCGGGTCAGCCCCAGCATTTT.

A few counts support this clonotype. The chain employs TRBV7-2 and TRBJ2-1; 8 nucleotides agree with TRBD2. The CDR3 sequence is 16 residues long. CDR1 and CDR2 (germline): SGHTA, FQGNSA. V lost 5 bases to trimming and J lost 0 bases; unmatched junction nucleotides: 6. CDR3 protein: CASSHQSGGSYNEQFF. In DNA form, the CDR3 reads TGTGCCAGCAGCCACCAAAGCGGGGGCTCCTACAATGAGCAGTTCTTC.

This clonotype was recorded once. In DNA, the CDR3 is TGCGCCAGCAGTGAGCGGGCCCCCGAAGCTTTCTTT. It is translated as CASSERAPEAFF. The V gene is TRBV10-2, the J gene TRBJ1-1; D unresolved. This CDR3 is built from 12 residues. Germline CDR1 is WSHSY and CDR2 is SAAADI. Trimming pared 2 bases from V and 8 bases from J, leaving 9 bases between.

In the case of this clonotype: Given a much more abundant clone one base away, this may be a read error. CDR3 sequence reads: CVSSSTGGIFEAFF. The CDR3 DNA reads TGCGTCAGCAGCTCTACAGGGGGGATCTTTGAAGCTTTCTTT. The gene calls are TRBV5-1 and TRBJ1-1, with TRBD1 identical over 8 bases. Germline CDR1 reads SGHRS; CDR2 reads YFSETQ. This CDR3 is 14 amino acids long.

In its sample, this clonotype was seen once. The CDR3 here is CASSIGRGDTF. CDR3 DNA sequence: TGTGCCAGTAGTATAGGTAGAGGCGACACCTTC. The chain has TRBV19 and TRBJ1-2; D is undetermined. This CDR3 has 11 amino acids. CDR1 and CDR2 from the germline V gene are LNHDA and SQIVND (reference sequence). Trimming removed 1 base from V and 12 bases from J, with 9 bases in between.